These 22 T cell receptor beta chains share one sample of origin, sequenced in a study of human T cells and chemical hapten exposure. Time point reported: patch test 1, 2 weeks after DPC sensitization. Treatment given: therapeutic diphenylcyclopropenone sensitization with weekly scalp DPC. From the RACE reads, TCRdb called clonotypes with MiXCR, one entry per CDR3 protein. The table records roughly 200,000 distinct CDR3 sequences, approximately 20% of them present only once. Sequenced here: whole blood, sampled in connection with sensitization to the hapten diphenylcyclopropenone (DPC). The receptors originated from a woman between 50 and 59 years old with alopecia areata. Some clones in this sample may be carry-over from other donors' samples.

The chain is built from TRBV12-3 or TRBV12-4 and TRBJ2-1; 10 bases match TRBD2. V lost 3 bases and J lost 7; bases outside the gene matches: 9. The CDR3 is 16 amino acids. CDR3 sequence reads: CASSFPVASGSNEQFF. The DNA of the CDR3 is TGTGCCAGCAGTTTCCCCGTGGCTAGCGGGAGTAATGAGCAGTTCTTC.

The chain recombines TRBV29-1 with TRBJ2-1, with TRBD2 matching 13 bases. Trimming took 4 bases from V and 8 from J; bases not matched to a gene: 8. The germline V gene has CDR1 SQVTM and CDR2 ANQGSEA. The CDR3 is 15 amino acids. The CDR3 protein is CSVGSLAGGPDEQFF. The CDR3 bases are TGCAGCGTTGGGTCACTAGCGGGAGGGCCTGATGAGCAGTTCTTC.

In its sample, this clonotype was seen a few times. The chain recombines TRBV20-1 with TRBJ1-1, with 8 nucleotides matching TRBD1. V was clipped by 3 bases and J by 5 bases; unmatched bases: 5. The length of the CDR3 is 13 residues. Germline V gene data show CDR1 as DFQATT and CDR2 as SNEGSKA (reference sequence). This chain's CDR3 is CSASQGARTEAFF. For the CDR3, the DNA is TGCAGTGCTAGTCAGGGGGCGCGGACTGAAGCTTTCTTT.

In nucleotides, the CDR3 is TGTGCCTGGAGTTTCCCCAGGGGACAGGGACCAGATACGCAGTATTTT. Its translation: CAWSFPRGQGPDTQYF. This chain uses TRBV30 with TRBJ2-3, with 9 nucleotides matching TRBD1. J gave up 4 bases and V 2 bases, and 10 bases lay outside the gene matches. The germline V gene encodes CDR1 GTSNPN and CDR2 SVGIG (reference sequence). The CDR3 contains 16 residues.

The chain uses TRBV29-1 and TRBJ2-1, with TRBD1 matching over 11 bases. V was clipped by 1 base and J by 6 bases; unmatched bases: 2. Germline loops: CDR1 SQVTM, CDR2 ANQGSEA. The CDR3 spans 14 residues. This CDR3 reads CSVEGTGGPNEQFF. CDR3 sequence (DNA): TGCAGCGTTGAAGGGACAGGGGGCCCCAATGAGCAGTTCTTC.

This clonotype was recorded a few times. This rearrangement joins TRBV12-3 or TRBV12-4 to TRBJ2-1; D perhaps matches TRBD2 (6 bases). This CDR3 is built from 14 residues. V was cut by 7 bases and J by 5 bases, with 15 bases left in between. Here the CDR3 reads CASTYTGVHNEQFF. As DNA, the CDR3 is TGTGCCAGCACCTATACGGGGGTCCACAATGAGCAGTTCTTC.

Turning to this clonotype: The junction does not match germline at one end; this may be a read error. J is TRBJ1-6 and V is TRBV20-1, with D hard to call. The CDR3 consists of 17 residues. The germline CDR1 and CDR2 sequences are DFQATT and SNEGSKA (reference sequence). CDR3 in amino acids: CSARGSPVSSYNSPLHF. The CDR3 region has the DNA TGCAGTGCCAGAGGAAGCCCTGTAAGCTCCTATAATTCACCCCTCCACTTT.

This chain joins TRBV6-1 and TRBJ2-2; D is possibly TRBD1 (5 bases). CDR3 size: 14 residues. Germline-derived CDR1 and CDR2 are MNHNS and SASEGT. V shed 8 bases and J shed 3 bases, with 13 bases lying between them. The DNA for the CDR3 is TGTGCCAGCGGGGTCCAAGGGGACACCGGGGAGCTGTTTTTT. Translation: CASGVQGDTGELFF.

This chain uses TRBV30 with TRBJ1-2, with 9 bases fitting TRBD1. With V trimmed by 7 bases and J by 7 bases, 7 bases remained unmatched. Germline CDR1 reads GTSNPN; CDR2 reads SVGIG (reference sequence). This CDR3 comprises 12 residues. CDR3 coding DNA: TGTGCCTATCCAGGACAGGGGATTGGCTACACCTTC. Translating it yields CAYPGQGIGYTF.

The rearrangement links TRBV29-1 to TRBJ2-6, with a weak D call TRBD2 (6 bases). Germline values: CDR1 SQVTM, CDR2 ANQGSEA. CDR3 size: 14 residues. V was cut by 7 bases and J by 4 bases, with 14 bases left in between. The CDR3 reads CSAGGGSGANVLTF. CDR3 in DNA: TGCAGCGCCGGAGGAGGGTCGGGGGCCAACGTCCTGACTTTC.

The V call is TRBV18, the J call TRBJ2-5; D is ambiguous. CDR1 is KGHSH and CDR2 is LQKENI in the germline V gene. The CDR3 consists of 13 residues. Trimming left V 3 bases short and J 2 bases short, with 7 bases between. CDR3 in amino acids: CASSPGFQETQYF. DNA of the CDR3: TGTGCCAGCTCACCGGGCTTTCAAGAGACCCAGTACTTC.

The chain links TRBV29-1 to TRBJ2-1; 7 nucleotides match TRBD2. The germline V gene encodes CDR1 SQVTM and CDR2 ANQGSEA. The CDR3 runs to 13 residues. Losses at the gene ends were 5 bases for V and 3 bases for J; bases not matched to a gene: 4. This CDR3 reads CSVTSSGYNEQFF. As DNA, the CDR3 is TGCAGCGTTACCTCTAGCGGCTACAATGAGCAGTTCTTC.

This chain connects TRBV12-5 to TRBJ2-3, with unresolved D. Germline values: CDR1 LGHNT, CDR2 FRNRAP. The CDR3 is 13 residues long. V was trimmed by 2 bases and J by 2 bases, leaving 5 bases between them. CDR3 protein: CASGLWDTDTQYF. The CDR3 DNA reads as TGTGCTAGTGGTTTGTGGGACACAGATACGCAGTATTTT.

This clonotype was observed a few times. The chain combines TRBV27 with TRBJ2-7; TRBD2 matches at 12 bases. Germline V CDR1 and CDR2: MNHEY, SMNVEV (reference sequence). The CDR3 loop spans 19 amino acids. J gave up 0 bases and V 5 bases, and 14 bases lay outside the gene matches. In DNA, the CDR3 is TGTGCCAGCAGTAAACAGGGACTAGCGGGCCGGGTTAGCTCCTACGAGCAGTACTTC. This sequence encodes CASSKQGLAGRVSSYEQYF.

The rearrangement uses TRBV21-1 and TRBJ2-7; no DNA check was done on the table's D call, TRBD1. TRBV21-1 is marked as a pseudogene. The CDR3 sequence is 16 residues long. In DNA, the CDR3 is TGTGCCAGCACCACCGGGAGACAACAAAGGGCCTACGAGCAGTACTTC. Amino acids: CASTTGRQQRAYEQYF.

This clonotype was seen a single time. The gene calls are TRBV11-2 and TRBJ2-3, with D tentatively TRBD2 (6 bases). The V end lost 5 bases, the J end lost 2 bases, and 17 bases lay between the germline ends. The CDR3 is made up of 16 amino acids. Germline loops: CDR1 SGHAT, CDR2 FQNNGV. CDR3 nucleotides: TGTGCCAGCAGCACAATAGCGGAACTATTCACAGATACGCAGTATTTT. This gives the protein CASSTIAELFTDTQYF.

J is TRBJ1-1 and V is TRBV5-1; D might be TRBD1 (6 bases). The germline V and J ends were trimmed by 3 bases and 2 bases, with 11 bases remaining between them. Germline V gene sequence: CDR1 SGHRS, CDR2 YFSETQ. The length of the CDR3 is 14 residues. As DNA, the CDR3 is TGCGCCAGCAGCTCTCTACAGGGCAACACTGAAGCTTTCTTT. Its translation is CASSSLQGNTEAFF.

CDR3 in amino acids: CSVGPKQGEQETQYF. The CDR3 region has the DNA TGCAGCGTTGGCCCCAAACAGGGAGAGCAAGAGACCCAGTACTTC. The chain links TRBV29-1 to TRBJ2-5, with a tentative D call TRBD1 (6 bases). This CDR3 comprises 15 residues. Trimming took 4 bases from V and 2 from J, leaving 17 bases between them. Looked up from germline, CDR1 is SQVTM and CDR2 is ANQGSEA.

This clonotype was picked up a small number of times. The chain recombines TRBV2 with TRBJ2-7; TRBD1 is a possible D gene (6 bases). V lost 3 bases and J 2 bases, leaving 11 bases between the germline ends. The CDR3 is 14 residues long. From germline, CDR1 is SNHLY and CDR2 FYNNEI. CDR3 sequence reads: CASSEDSSPYEQYF. CDR3 bases: TGTGCCAGCAGTGAGGACAGCTCACCCTACGAGCAGTACTTC.

The genes are TRBV10-2 and TRBJ1-6; no clear D gene. The ends were cut back, 3 bases at V and 6 bases at J, with 12 bases in the middle. The germline V gene has CDR1 WSHSY and CDR2 SAAADI. This CDR3 region has 15 residues. The CDR3 DNA reads as TGCGCCAGCAGTGAAACGGTTGTACCTAATTCACCCCTCCACTTT. Its translation: CASSETVVPNSPLHF.

CDR3 protein: CSVEIPSVSSYNEQFF. The CDR3, as DNA: TGCAGCGTTGAAATTCCGAGCGTAAGCTCCTACAATGAGCAGTTCTTC. V is TRBV29-1 and J is TRBJ2-1, with unresolved D. Per the germline V gene, CDR1 is SQVTM and CDR2 is ANQGSEA. V lost 2 bases and J lost 0, with 14 bases in between. The CDR3 consists of 16 residues.

This clonotype was observed a few times. The chain carries TRBV29-1 and TRBJ1-2; D gene unclear. Germline CDR1 reads SQVTM; CDR2 reads ANQGSEA. The CDR3 has 12 residues. The ends were cut back, 6 bases at V and 7 bases at J, with 15 bases in the middle. Written as DNA, the CDR3 is TGCAGCGTGGTGGGGTCGGGTCGTGGCTACACCTTC. Translated: CSVVGSGRGYTF.